This T cell receptor (beta chain) was obtained from a study of blood T cell repertoires in COVID-19. Study-wide context: Sites across the United States, Italy and Spain contributed samples from acute and convalescent COVID-19. PBMCs, B-cell-depleted T cells, or T cells were the source of the cDNA or gDNA that made up the material.

Trimming at V came to 0 bases and at J to 6 bases, leaving 7 bases not matched to a gene. The germline CDR1 and CDR2 sequences are LNHDA and SQIVND (reference sequence). The length of the CDR3 is 15 residues. Original methodology: By means of reference gene primer amplification, nucleated cell counts were estimated. The data were produced by immunoSEQ multiplex PCR, yet TCRdb's version contains in-frame clones alone and is incomplete. V and J calls and clone size are copied from that table; D and trimming were computed from the DNA. The sample has approximately 290,000 clones, about 85% seen once; the top ten hold approximately 0.94%.

Sequenced material: peripheral blood. The receptor comes from a human donor with COVID-19, enrolled during active disease. The donor label of this sample is uncertain. The chain has TRBV19 and TRBJ1-2; 7 positions match TRBD1. As DNA, the CDR3 is TGTGCCAGTAGTATAGATCCTCCGACAGGGCATGGCTACACCTTC. It yields the protein CASSIDPPTGHGYTF.